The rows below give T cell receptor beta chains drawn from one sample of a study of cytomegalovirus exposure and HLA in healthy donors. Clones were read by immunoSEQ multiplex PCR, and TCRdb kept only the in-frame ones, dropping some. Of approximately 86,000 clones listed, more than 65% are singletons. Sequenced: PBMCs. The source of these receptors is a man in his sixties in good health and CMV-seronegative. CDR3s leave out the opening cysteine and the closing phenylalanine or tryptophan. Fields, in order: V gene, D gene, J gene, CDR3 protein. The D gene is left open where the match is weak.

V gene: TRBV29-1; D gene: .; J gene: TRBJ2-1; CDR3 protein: SVSGPSYNEQF
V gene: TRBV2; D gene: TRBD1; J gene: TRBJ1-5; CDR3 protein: ASGGTGANQPQH
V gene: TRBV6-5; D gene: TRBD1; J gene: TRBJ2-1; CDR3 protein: ASSFRTGGRNNEQF
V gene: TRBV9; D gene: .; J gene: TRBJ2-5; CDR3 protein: ASSVGAARSTQY
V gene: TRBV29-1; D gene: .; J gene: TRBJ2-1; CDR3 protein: SAIIGVNEQF
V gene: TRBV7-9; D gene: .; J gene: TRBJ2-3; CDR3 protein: ASLPGGGPASHTQY
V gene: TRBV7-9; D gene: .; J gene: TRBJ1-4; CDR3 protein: ASSEVGRGEKLF
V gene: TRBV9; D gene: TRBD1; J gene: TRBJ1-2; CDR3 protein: ASSVVGGSFNYGYT
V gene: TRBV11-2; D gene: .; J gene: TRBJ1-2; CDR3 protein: ASSLDFDGARGYT
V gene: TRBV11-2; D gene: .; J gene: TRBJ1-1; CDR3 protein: ASSLDVRGTVLKSF